The TCR beta chain described here comes from a study of blood T cell repertoires in COVID-19. About the study: The samples span acute and convalescent COVID-19 from the United States, Italy and Spain. PBMCs, B-cell-depleted T cells, or T cells provided the cDNA or gDNA that made up the material.

Authors' data handling: From reference gene primer amplification, estimates of nucleated cell counts were derived. TCRdb keeps only in-frame clones here, not all; method: immunoSEQ multiplex PCR. That table supplies the V and J calls and clone size; D and trimming were determined from the DNA. This table holds more than 90,000 clones, roughly 84% found once. V shed 5 bases and J shed 2 bases, with 11 bases lying between them. CDR3 size: 14 residues. Germline V CDR1 and CDR2: ENHRY, SYGVKD. This TCR was recovered from a man aged 40-55 years with acute or convalescent COVID-19. Specimen: peripheral blood. The chain recombines TRBV10-3 with TRBJ2-3; possibly TRBD1 for D (6 bases). The CDR3 DNA follows: TGTGCCATCAGTAGGACAGATCCCACAGATACGCAGTATTTT. Translating gives CAISRTDPTDTQYF.